Listed here are 8 T cell receptor beta chains from one sample, sequenced in a study of CD8+CD57+ T cells in acquired aplastic anemia. Both TCR beta VDJ combination and CDR3 sequence profiling were carried out. Genomic DNA was the template for this profiling. TCRdb independently ran MiXCR on the reads; one entry per CDR3 protein. Here the sample spans just over 450,000 distinct CDR3 sequences, around a third being singletons. It was patients with CD8+CD57+ cell expansion by flow cytometry who were chosen for sequencing. Material for sequencing was sorted CD4+, CD8+, or CD8+CD57+ T cells (not recorded which) from PBMCs. All receptors derive from a human donor with aplastic anemia.

The chain couples TRBV9 to TRBJ1-2; weak D call: TRBD1 (5 bases). Trimming stripped 0 bases from V and 2 bases from J, with 8 bases between. Germline V gene sequence: CDR1 SGDLS, CDR2 YYNGEE. The CDR3 covers 14 residues. The CDR3 loop is CASSVDRINYGYTF. CDR3 nucleotide sequence: TGTGCCAGCAGCGTAGACAGGATAAACTATGGCTACACCTTC.

This clonotype has ten or more counts. This chain connects TRBV11-2 to TRBJ1-6; D is unresolved. The V gene lost 6 bases and the J gene lost 9 bases, with 9 bases spanning the gap. CDR1 and CDR2 (germline): SGHAT, FQNNGV. CDR3 length equals 12 residues. Here the CDR3 reads CASSSERSPLHF. CDR3 bases: TGTGCCAGCAGTTCAGAACGTTCACCCCTCCACTTT.

This clonotype was counted between two and nine times. CDR3 in DNA: TGTGCCAGCAGCCCACTCCGGGACAGTAATATGAACACTGAAGCTTTCTTT. Translation: CASSPLRDSNMNTEAFF. The chain carries TRBV14 and TRBJ1-1, with TRBD1 matching 7 bases. CDR3 length: 17 amino acids. V lost 4 bases to trimming and J lost 0 bases; unmatched junction nucleotides: 11. Germline-derived CDR1 and CDR2 are SGHDN and FVKESK.

This clonotype was detected many times. The chain has TRBV7-2 and TRBJ2-7; 8 nucleotides align to TRBD1. V trimming: 8 bases; J trimming: 1 base; junction bases outside the gene matches: 7. CDR1 is SGHTA and CDR2 is FQGNSA in the germline V gene. This CDR3 is built from 14 residues. In DNA, the CDR3 is TGTGCCAGCCTTCCCGGACAGGGATCCTACGAGCAGTACTTC. This sequence encodes CASLPGQGSYEQYF.

At least ten counts were recorded for this clonotype. The chain is built from TRBV4-3 and TRBJ1-6; D may be TRBD1 (5 bases). Trimming shortened V by 4 bases and J by 10 bases, and 20 bases separated the two germline ends. Germline V gene sequence: CDR1 LGHNA, CDR2 YSLEER. The CDR3 runs to 16 residues. The CDR3 DNA sequence: TGCGCCAGCAGCCGCGGAACGGTAGGGGCTATCTCACCCCTCCACTTT. Amino acids: CASSRGTVGAISPLHF.

This clonotype was detected ten times or more. The V and J genes are TRBV2 and TRBJ2-2; 11 positions match TRBD1. This CDR3 is built from 14 residues. The germline gives CDR1 SNHLY, CDR2 FYNNEI. Unmatched junction bases numbered 6, after V lost 11 bases and J lost 4 bases. The CDR3: CAGRDRGFTGELFF. The CDR3 DNA reads TGTGCCGGAAGGGACAGGGGGTTCACCGGGGAGCTGTTTTTT. Full variable domain (remainder filled in from reference TRBV2 and TRBJ2-2): EPEVTQTPSHQVTQMGQEVILRCVPISNHLYFYWYRQILGQKVEFLVSFYNNEISEKSEIFDDQFSVERPDGSNFTLKIRSTKLEDSAMYFCAGRDRGFTGELFFGEGSRLTVL.

There are many counts of this clonotype. This sequence joins TRBV9 and TRBJ1-3; D remains ambiguous. The CDR3 has 15 amino acids. V was trimmed by 0 bases and J by 1 base, leaving 8 bases between them. Germline V gene lookup returns CDR1 SGDLS and CDR2 YYNGEE. CDR3 loop: CASSVAPSSGNTIYF. For the CDR3, the DNA is TGTGCCAGCAGCGTAGCCCCTTCTTCTGGAAACACCATATATTTT.

This clonotype was seen a handful of times. This chain links TRBV5-1 with TRBJ2-7; 12 bases map to TRBD2. This CDR3 spans 17 amino acids. V was clipped by 4 bases and J by 3 bases; unmatched bases: 11. The germline gives CDR1 SGHRS, CDR2 YFSETQ. CDR3 nucleotides: TGCGCCAGCAGCCTCAACCTCGGACTAGCGGGGATCTACGAGCAGTACTTC. It is translated as CASSLNLGLAGIYEQYF.